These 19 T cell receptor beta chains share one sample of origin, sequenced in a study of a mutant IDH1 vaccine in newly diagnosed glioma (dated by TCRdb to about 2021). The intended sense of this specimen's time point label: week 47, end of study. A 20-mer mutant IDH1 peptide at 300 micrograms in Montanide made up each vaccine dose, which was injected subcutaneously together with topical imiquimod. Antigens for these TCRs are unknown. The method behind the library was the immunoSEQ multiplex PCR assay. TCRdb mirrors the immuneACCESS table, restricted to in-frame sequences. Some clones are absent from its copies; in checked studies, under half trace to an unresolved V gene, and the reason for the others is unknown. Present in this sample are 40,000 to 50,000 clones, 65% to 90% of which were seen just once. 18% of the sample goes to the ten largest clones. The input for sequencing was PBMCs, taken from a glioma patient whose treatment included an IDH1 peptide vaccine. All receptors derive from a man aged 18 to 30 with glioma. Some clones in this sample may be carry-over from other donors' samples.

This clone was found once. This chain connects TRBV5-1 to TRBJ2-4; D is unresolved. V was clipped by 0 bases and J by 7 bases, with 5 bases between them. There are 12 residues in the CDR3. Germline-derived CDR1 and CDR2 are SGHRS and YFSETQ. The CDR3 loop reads CASSLGTNIQYF. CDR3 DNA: TGCGCCAGCAGCTTGGGCACGAACATTCAGTACTTC.

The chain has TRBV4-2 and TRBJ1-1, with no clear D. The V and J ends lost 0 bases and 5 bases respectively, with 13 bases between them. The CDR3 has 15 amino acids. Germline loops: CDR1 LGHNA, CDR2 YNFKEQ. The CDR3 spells CASSQDSGRATEAFF. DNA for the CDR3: TGTGCCAGCAGCCAAGATTCGGGAAGGGCGACTGAAGCTTTCTTT.

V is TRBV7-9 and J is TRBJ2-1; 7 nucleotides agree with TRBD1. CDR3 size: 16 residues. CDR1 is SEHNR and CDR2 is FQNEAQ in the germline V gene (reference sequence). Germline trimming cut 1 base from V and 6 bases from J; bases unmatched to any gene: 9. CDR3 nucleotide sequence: TGTGCCAGCAGCTTAGTGGGGGACAGTACAGCCAATGAGCAGTTCTTC. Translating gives CASSLVGDSTANEQFF.

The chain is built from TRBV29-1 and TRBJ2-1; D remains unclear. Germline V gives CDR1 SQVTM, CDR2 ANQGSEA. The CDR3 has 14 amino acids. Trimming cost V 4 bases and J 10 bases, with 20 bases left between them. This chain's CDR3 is CSVGSVGPLSEQFF. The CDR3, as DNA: TGCAGCGTTGGATCTGTAGGCCCGTTATCCGAGCAGTTCTTC.

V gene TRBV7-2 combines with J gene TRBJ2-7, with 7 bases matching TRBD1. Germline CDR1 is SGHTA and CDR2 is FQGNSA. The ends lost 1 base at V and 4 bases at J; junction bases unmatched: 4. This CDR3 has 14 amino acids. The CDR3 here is CASSLGQGTYEQYF. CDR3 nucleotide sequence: TGTGCCAGCAGCTTAGGACAGGGAACATACGAGCAGTACTTC.

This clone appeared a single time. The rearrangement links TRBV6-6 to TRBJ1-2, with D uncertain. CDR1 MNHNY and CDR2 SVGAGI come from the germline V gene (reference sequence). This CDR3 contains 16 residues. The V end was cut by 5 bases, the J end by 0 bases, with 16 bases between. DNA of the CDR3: TGTGCCAGCAGTCCCCGGTACCCAACGGCTAACTATGGCTACACCTTC. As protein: CASSPRYPTANYGYTF.

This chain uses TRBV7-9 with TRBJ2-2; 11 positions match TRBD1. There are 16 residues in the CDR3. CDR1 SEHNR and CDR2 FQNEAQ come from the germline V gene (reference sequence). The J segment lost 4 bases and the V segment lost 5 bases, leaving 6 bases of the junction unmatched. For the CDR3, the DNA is TGTGCCAGCAGCCGTAGAGGACAGGGGGCCACCGGGGAGCTGTTTTTT. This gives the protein CASSRRGQGATGELFF.

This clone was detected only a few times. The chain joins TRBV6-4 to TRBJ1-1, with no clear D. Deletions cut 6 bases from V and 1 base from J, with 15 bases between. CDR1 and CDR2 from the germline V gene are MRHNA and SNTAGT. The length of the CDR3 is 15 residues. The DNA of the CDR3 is TGTGCCAGCAGCTACCAGGACGCGAAGAACACTGAAGCTTTCTTT. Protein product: CASSYQDAKNTEAFF.

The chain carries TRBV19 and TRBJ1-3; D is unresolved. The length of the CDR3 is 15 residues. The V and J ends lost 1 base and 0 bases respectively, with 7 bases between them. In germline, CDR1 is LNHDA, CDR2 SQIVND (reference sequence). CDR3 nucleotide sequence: TGTGCCAGTAGTATAGCAGGCAACTCTGGAAACACCATATATTTT. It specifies CASSIAGNSGNTIYF.

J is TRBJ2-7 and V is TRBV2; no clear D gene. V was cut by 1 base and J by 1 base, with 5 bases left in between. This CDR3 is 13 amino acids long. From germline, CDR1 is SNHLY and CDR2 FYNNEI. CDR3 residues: CASSEGSSYEQYF. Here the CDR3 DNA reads TGTGCCAGCAGTGAAGGGTCTTCCTACGAGCAGTACTTC.

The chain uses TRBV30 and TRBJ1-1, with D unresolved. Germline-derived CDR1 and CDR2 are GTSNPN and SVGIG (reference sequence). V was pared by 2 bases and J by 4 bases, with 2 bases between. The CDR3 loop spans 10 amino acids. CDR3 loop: CAWSLTEAFF. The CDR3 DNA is TGTGCCTGGAGTCTCACTGAAGCTTTCTTT.

The CDR3 here is CASSPAGTGSNEKLFF. For the CDR3, the DNA is TGTGCCAGCAGCCCAGCGGGGACAGGCTCTAATGAAAAACTGTTTTTT. The chain carries TRBV11-2 and TRBJ1-4; 8 bases agree with TRBD1. This CDR3 contains 16 residues. Germline CDR1 SGHAT, CDR2 FQNNGV. Trimming cost V 5 bases and J 3 bases; bases outside gene matches: 8.

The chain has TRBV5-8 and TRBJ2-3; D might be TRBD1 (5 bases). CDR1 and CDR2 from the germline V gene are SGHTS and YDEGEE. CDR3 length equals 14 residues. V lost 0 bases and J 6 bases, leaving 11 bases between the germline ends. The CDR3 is CASSLGTNRDTQYF. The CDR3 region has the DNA TGTGCCAGCAGCTTGGGGACCAACAGGGATACGCAGTATTTT. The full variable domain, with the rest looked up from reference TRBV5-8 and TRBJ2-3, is EAGVTQSPTHLIKTRGQQATLRCSPISGHTSVYWYQQALGLGLQFLLWYDEGEERNRGNFPPRFSGRQFPNYSSELNVNALELEDSALYLCASSLGTNRDTQYFGPGTRLTVL.

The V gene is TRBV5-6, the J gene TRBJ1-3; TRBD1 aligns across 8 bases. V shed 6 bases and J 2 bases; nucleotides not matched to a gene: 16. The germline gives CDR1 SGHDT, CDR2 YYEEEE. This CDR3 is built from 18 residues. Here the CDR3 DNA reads TGTGCCAGCATCCTATCGAGGACAGGGTTTCATGCTGGAAACACCATATATTTT. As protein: CASILSRTGFHAGNTIYF.

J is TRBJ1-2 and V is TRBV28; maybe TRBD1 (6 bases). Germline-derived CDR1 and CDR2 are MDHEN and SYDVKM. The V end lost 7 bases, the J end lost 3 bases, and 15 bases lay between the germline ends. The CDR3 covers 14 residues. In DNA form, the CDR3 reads TGTGCCAGCACTTGGGGGCGCGGTGACTATGGCTACACCTTC. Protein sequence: CASTWGRGDYGYTF.

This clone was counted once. The CDR3 region has the DNA TGCGCCAGCAGCCAAGGAGTGACGATCACTAATGAAAAACTGTTTTTT. Protein sequence: CASSQGVTITNEKLFF. The J gene is TRBJ1-4, the V gene TRBV4-3; D uncertain. The CDR3 loop spans 16 amino acids. V lost 1 base, J lost 2 bases, and 11 bases lay in between. The germline V gene has CDR1 LGHNA and CDR2 YSLEER.

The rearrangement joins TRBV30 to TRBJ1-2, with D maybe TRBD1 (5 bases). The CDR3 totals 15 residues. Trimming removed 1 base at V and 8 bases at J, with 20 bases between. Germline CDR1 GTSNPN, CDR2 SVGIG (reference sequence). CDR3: CAWSDHVREPRGYTF. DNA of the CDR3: TGTGCCTGGAGTGACCACGTCAGGGAACCGAGAGGCTACACCTTC.

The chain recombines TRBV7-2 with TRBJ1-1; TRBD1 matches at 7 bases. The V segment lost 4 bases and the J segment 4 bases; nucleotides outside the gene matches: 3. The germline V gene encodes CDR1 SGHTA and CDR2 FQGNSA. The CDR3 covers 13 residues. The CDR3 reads CASSSDRVTEAFF. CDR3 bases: TGTGCCAGCAGCTCTGACAGGGTCACTGAAGCTTTCTTT.

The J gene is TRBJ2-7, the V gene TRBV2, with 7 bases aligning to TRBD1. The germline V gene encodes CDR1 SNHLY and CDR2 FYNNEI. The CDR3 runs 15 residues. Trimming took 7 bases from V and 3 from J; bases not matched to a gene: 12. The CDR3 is CASKMGQSDIYEQYF. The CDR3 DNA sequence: TGTGCCAGCAAGATGGGACAGTCGGACATCTACGAGCAGTACTTC. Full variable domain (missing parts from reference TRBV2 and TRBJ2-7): EPEVTQTPSHQVTQMGQEVILRCVPISNHLYFYWYRQILGQKVEFLVSFYNNEISEKSEIFDDQFSVERPDGSNFTLKIRSTKLEDSAMYFCASKMGQSDIYEQYFGPGTRLTVT.